Below, 8 T cell receptor beta chains from the same sample are listed, as sequenced in a study of T cell responses to AZD1222 COVID-19 vaccine (dated by TCRdb to the early 2020s). The sample's time point, from its label and the paper: about 28 days (+/-7) after the second vaccine dose. The intended sense of this specimen's treatment or condition label: meningococcal conjugate vaccine given as trial control. Preparation of the library involved the immunoSEQ multiplex PCR assay. In TCRdb, the immuneACCESS table is reduced to in-frame sequences with V and J assigned. These tables do not hold every clone; where another copy was compared, an unresolved V gene accounts for under half, and the others remain unexplained. This sample has about 70,000 clones in its table, and more than 70% of those were observed once. The ten largest clonotypes hold approximately 5% of the sample. The sample in question was peripheral blood, obtained 28 days after the second dose of the MenACWY control vaccine. All receptors come from an adult who received the MenACWY meningococcal vaccine as a control.

J is TRBJ1-2 and V is TRBV11-2; D not certain. The germline CDR1 and CDR2 sequences are SGHAT and FQNNGV. This CDR3 is 13 amino acids long. The V end lost 4 bases, the J end lost 5 bases, and 11 bases lay between the germline ends. CDR3 nucleotides: TGTGCCAGCAGCTCCGGACTGGTATATGGCTACACCTTC. Amino acids: CASSSGLVYGYTF.

The rearrangement joins TRBV7-9 to TRBJ2-1; D uncertain. There are 15 residues in the CDR3. V was clipped by 1 base and J by 6 bases, with 13 bases between them. The germline gives CDR1 SEHNR, CDR2 FQNEAQ (reference sequence). The CDR3 DNA is TGTGCCAGCAGCTTAGACAGAGTAAAACGCAATGAGCAGTTCTTC. Its protein is CASSLDRVKRNEQFF.

This chain connects TRBV9 to TRBJ1-2; 10 bases line up with TRBD1. The CDR3 is 14 residues long. V trimming: 3 bases; J trimming: 5 bases; junction bases outside the gene matches: 4. Germline values: CDR1 SGDLS, CDR2 YYNGEE. This chain's CDR3 is CASSGGQGKYGYTF. The CDR3 DNA is TGTGCCAGCAGCGGGGGACAGGGGAAATATGGCTACACCTTC.

The J gene is TRBJ2-3, the V gene TRBV18, with D hard to call. The germline V gene has CDR1 KGHSH and CDR2 LQKENI. The CDR3 totals 14 residues. Trimming removed 3 bases from V and 2 bases from J, with 9 bases in between. Here the CDR3 DNA reads TGTGCCAGCTCACCCGAAAGGGTCACAGATACGCAGTATTTT. Encoded protein: CASSPERVTDTQYF.

The V call is TRBV7-3, the J call TRBJ1-5; possible D gene TRBD1, 5 bases. The CDR3 runs to 17 residues. Trimming cost V 5 bases and J 0 bases, with 17 bases left between them. Looked up from germline, CDR1 is SGHTA and CDR2 is FQGTGA. The CDR3 region is CASSPRGGLNSNQPQHF. The CDR3 DNA reads TGTGCCAGCAGCCCCCGGGGGGGTTTAAATAGCAATCAGCCCCAGCATTTT.

The chain joins TRBV4-2 to TRBJ2-2, with D maybe TRBD2 (5 bases). In germline, CDR1 is LGHNA, CDR2 YNFKEQ. With 0 bases removed from V and 4 bases from J, the gap between germline ends came to 12 bases. The CDR3 consists of 16 residues. The CDR3 reads CASSQDEGLITGELFF. CDR3 nucleotide sequence: TGTGCCAGCAGCCAAGATGAGGGCCTGATCACCGGGGAGCTGTTTTTT.

The chain is built from TRBV28 and TRBJ2-1; TRBD2 matches at 8 bases. CDR1 and CDR2 from the germline V gene are MDHEN and SYDVKM. The CDR3 is made up of 15 amino acids. V shed 4 bases and J 8 bases; nucleotides not matched to a gene: 10. The DNA of the CDR3 is TGTGCCAGCAGTTCCGGGACTAGGGGGTCAGATGAGCAGTTCTTC. Its protein product is CASSSGTRGSDEQFF.

This clone was seen only once. The V and J genes are TRBV14 and TRBJ2-1, with 9 bases that match TRBD1. The CDR3 is 16 residues long. CDR1 is SGHDN, CDR2 FVKESK, per germline. J was trimmed by 5 bases and V by 0 bases; bases with no gene match: 5. CDR3 sequence reads: CASSQDSGQGNNEQFF. The CDR3 DNA is TGTGCCAGCAGCCAAGATTCGGGACAGGGTAACAATGAGCAGTTCTTC.